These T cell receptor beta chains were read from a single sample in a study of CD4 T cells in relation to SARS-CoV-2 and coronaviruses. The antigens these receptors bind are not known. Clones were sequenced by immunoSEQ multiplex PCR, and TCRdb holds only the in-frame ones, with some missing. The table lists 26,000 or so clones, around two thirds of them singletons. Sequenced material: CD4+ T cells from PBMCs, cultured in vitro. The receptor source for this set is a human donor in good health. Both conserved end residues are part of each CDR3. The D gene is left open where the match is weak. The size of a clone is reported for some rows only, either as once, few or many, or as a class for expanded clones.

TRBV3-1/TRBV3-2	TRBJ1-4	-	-	TGTGCCAGCAGCCAAGGGCGTTTTAATGAAAAACTGTTTTTT	CASSQGRFNEKLFF
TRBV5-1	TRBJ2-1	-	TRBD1	TGCGCCAGCAGTCAACAGGGGGCCTATGAGCAGTTCTTC	CASSQQGAYEQFF
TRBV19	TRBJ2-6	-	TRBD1	TGTGCCAGTAGTCCATTACAGGGGGCGCATGGGGCTGGGGCCAACGTCCTGACTTTC	CASSPLQGAHGAGANVLTF
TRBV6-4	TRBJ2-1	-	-	TGTGCCAGCAAGCGAGACAGCTCCTACAATGAGCAGTTCTTC	CASKRDSSYNEQFF
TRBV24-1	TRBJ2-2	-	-	TGTGCCACCAGTGTCGGGGAGGCCGGGGAGCTGTTTTTT	CATSVGEAGELFF
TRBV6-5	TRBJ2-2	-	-	TGTGCCAGCAGTTACATAGACGTTGATGCCGGGGAGCTGTTTTTT	CASSYIDVDAGELFF
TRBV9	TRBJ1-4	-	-	TGTGCCAGCAACGGGGAAAAACTGTTTTTT	CASNGEKLFF
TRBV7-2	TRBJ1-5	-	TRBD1	TGTGCCAGCAGCCTGACAGGGGTCTATAATCAGCCCCAGCATTTT	CASSLTGVYNQPQHF
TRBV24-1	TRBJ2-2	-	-	TGTGCCACCAGTGACCTCGACGGCCGGGACAGGAAGATGCGGGGGACCGGGGAGCTGTTTTTT	CATSDLDGRDRKMRGTGELFF
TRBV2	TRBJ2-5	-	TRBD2	TGTGCCAGTTTGGCGGGGGGGAAGGAGACCCAGTACTTC	CASLAGGKETQYF
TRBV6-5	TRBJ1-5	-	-	TGTGCCAGCAGTTATCAGTCCGGGGGAGGACAGCCCCAGCATTTT	CASSYQSGGGQPQHF
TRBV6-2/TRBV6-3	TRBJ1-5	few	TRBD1	TGTGCCAGCAGGTACAGGGGAAGCAATCAGCCCCAGCATTTT	CASRYRGSNQPQHF
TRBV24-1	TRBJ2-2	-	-	TGTGCCACCAGTGGCATAGGGGACCACAACACCGGGGAGCTGTTTTTT	CATSGIGDHNTGELFF
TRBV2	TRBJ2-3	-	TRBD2	TGTGCCAGCAGTGCGGGAGGGTCAACAGATACGCAGTATTTT	CASSAGGSTDTQYF
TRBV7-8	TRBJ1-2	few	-	TGTGCCAGCAGCCCCTATCGAGGAGTGGAATATGGCTACACCTTC	CASSPYRGVEYGYTF
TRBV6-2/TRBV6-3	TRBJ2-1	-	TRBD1	TGTGCCAGCAGTTATGCACTCGCAGGGGGCAATGAGCAGTTCTTC	CASSYALAGGNEQFF
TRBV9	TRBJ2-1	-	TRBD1	TGTGCCAGCAGCGCTCGACAGGGGGCCTACAATGAGCAGTTCTTC	CASSARQGAYNEQFF
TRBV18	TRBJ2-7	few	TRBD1	TGTGCCAGCTCAGCGTCAGGGGGCGAGTACGAGCAGTACTTC	CASSASGGEYEQYF
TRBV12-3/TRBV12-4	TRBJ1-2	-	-	TGTGCCAGCAGCCCTCAATCTAACTATGGCTACACCTTC	CASSPQSNYGYTF
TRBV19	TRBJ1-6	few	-	TGTGCCAGTAGTATAAGCTCAGGACGGATTAATTCACCCCTCCACTTT	CASSISSGRINSPLHF
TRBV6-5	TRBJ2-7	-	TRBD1	TGTGCCAGCAGTTACTCGCCGGACAGGACCCTCTACGAGCAGTACTTC	CASSYSPDRTLYEQYF
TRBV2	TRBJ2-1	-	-	TGTGCCAGCAGTGTCGGGGACATAGGGTTCTTC	CASSVGDIGFF
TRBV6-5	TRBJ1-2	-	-	TGTGCCAGCAGGGGATGGGACTATGGCTACACCTTC	CASRGWDYGYTF
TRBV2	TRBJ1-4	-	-	TGTGCCAGCAACAGGGATCCCAATGAAAAACTGTTTTTT	CASNRDPNEKLFF
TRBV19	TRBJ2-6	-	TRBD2	TGTGCCAGTAGTATTGCGGGGGTCTCTGGGGCCAACGTCCTGACTTTC	CASSIAGVSGANVLTF
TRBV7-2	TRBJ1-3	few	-	TGTGCCAGCAGCCTGGAAGGGACGGACGCTGGAAACACCATATATTTT	CASSLEGTDAGNTIYF
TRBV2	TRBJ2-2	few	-	TGTGCCAGCAGTGAAGGCATAGCGGTCACCGGGGAGCTGTTTTTT	CASSEGIAVTGELFF
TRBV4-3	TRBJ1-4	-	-	TGCGCCAGCAGCCAAATAGCGTCAGGGGCTAGGGAAAAACTGTTTTTT	CASSQIASGAREKLFF
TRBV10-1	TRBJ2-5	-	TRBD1	TGCGCCAGCAGTGCTACAGGGGGCCAAGAGACCCAGTACTTC	CASSATGGQETQYF
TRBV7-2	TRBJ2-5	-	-	TGTGCCAGCAGCCTACAGGGCAGAGTAGAGACCCAGTACTTC	CASSLQGRVETQYF
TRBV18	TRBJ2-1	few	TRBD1	TGTGCCAGCTCACCAGGACAGGGGGGGATGGTAAACAATGAGCAGTTCTTC	CASSPGQGGMVNNEQFF
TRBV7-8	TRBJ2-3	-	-	TGTGCCAGCAGCTTAACTGGGGGGCAGGGGGCAGATACGCAGTATTTT	CASSLTGGQGADTQYF
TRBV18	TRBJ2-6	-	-	TGTGCCAGCTCACCACCTAGACGGTCTGGGGCCAACGTCCTGACTTTC	CASSPPRRSGANVLTF
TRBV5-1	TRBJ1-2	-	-	TGCGCCAGCAGCTTGGGGGGGACAACAGGAGGCTACACCTTC	CASSLGGTTGGYTF
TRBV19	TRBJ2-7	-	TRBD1	TGTGCCAGTAGTTCCTCACGGGACAGCCTCCCCTACGAGCAGTACTTC	CASSSSRDSLPYEQYF
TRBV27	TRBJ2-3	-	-	TGTGCCAGCAGTTACCTCAGGGGCGGGACCACAGATACGCAGTATTTT	CASSYLRGGTTDTQYF
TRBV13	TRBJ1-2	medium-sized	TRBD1	TGTGCCAGCAGCCGCCAAGTGACAGGGTTTACCTATGGCTACACCTTC	CASSRQVTGFTYGYTF
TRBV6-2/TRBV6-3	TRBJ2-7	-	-	TGTGCCAGCAGTTACTCCTCTCCCCCCAGGCCCCTCTACGAGCAGTACTTC	CASSYSSPPRPLYEQYF
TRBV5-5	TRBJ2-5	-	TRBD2	TGTGCCAGCAGCTTGCGCCTACTAGCGGGACAAGAGACCCAGTACTTC	CASSLRLLAGQETQYF
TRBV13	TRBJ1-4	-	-	TGTGCCAGCAGCTTAGGCCCGGGACGTGGGGAAAAACTGTTTTTT	CASSLGPGRGEKLFF
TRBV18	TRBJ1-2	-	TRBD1	TGTGCCAGCTCCGTTCCTTCAAGACCCGGGACAGGGGGACCCCTTGGCTATGGCTACACCTTC	CASSVPSRPGTGGPLGYGYTF
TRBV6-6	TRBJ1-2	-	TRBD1	TGTGCCAGCAGTTACGACAGGGACGGCTATGGCTACACCTTC	CASSYDRDGYGYTF
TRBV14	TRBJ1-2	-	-	TGTGCCAGCAGCCAAGTACAGGGCTATGGCTACACCTTC	CASSQVQGYGYTF
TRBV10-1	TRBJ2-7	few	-	TGCGCCAGCCTTTGGGGGGTATGTAACGAGCAGTACTTC	CASLWGVCNEQYF
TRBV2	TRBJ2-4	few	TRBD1	TGTGCCAGCAGTGACCCGGCAGGGGGCAAAAACATTCAGTACTTC	CASSDPAGGKNIQYF
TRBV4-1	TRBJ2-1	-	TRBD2	TGCGCCAGCAGCCAGGAGCGACTAGCGGTATACAATGAGCAGTTCTTC	CASSQERLAVYNEQFF
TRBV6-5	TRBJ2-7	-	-	TGTGCCAGCAGAACCGGGGTCTACGAGCAGTACTTC	CASRTGVYEQYF
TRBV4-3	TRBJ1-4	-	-	TGCGCCAGCAGCCAGGACCCCCCAGGCACTAATGAAAAACTGTTTTTT	CASSQDPPGTNEKLFF